A single sample gave rise to the 8 T cell receptor beta chains below, sequenced in a study of technical replicates of blood from several donors. Sequencing was performed with immunoSEQ multiplex PCR; in TCRdb, only in-frame clones are kept and a portion is missing. This sample has 79,000 or so clones, with about 96% found just once. Sequenced sample: T cells isolated from PBMCs. Receptors were obtained from a human donor in good health.

The count of this clone is one. The chain combines TRBV30 with TRBJ2-1, with 8 nucleotides matching TRBD2. The CDR3 covers 16 residues. The germline CDR1 and CDR2 sequences are GTSNPN and SVGIG (reference sequence). V lost 7 bases to trimming and J lost 8 bases; unmatched junction nucleotides: 19. The CDR3 is CASPPRGAGVYDEQFF. As DNA, the CDR3 is TGTGCCTCCCCTCCTCGGGGAGCGGGAGTATACGATGAGCAGTTCTTC.

The rearrangement links TRBV6-4 to TRBJ2-3; 9 positions match TRBD1. Trimming at V came to 2 bases and at J to 3 bases, leaving 3 bases not matched to a gene. Germline CDR1 MRHNA, CDR2 SNTAGT. The CDR3 loop spans 15 amino acids. CDR3 DNA: TGTGCCAGCAGTGACCCAGGACAGGGGACAGATACGCAGTATTTT. The encoded protein is CASSDPGQGTDTQYF.

The gene calls are TRBV5-4 and TRBJ2-7; 9 bases fit TRBD1. CDR3 length: 15 residues. The V gene end was trimmed by 2 bases and the J gene end by 3 bases; junction bases not matched to a gene: 6. The germline V gene encodes CDR1 SGHNT and CDR2 YYREEE (reference sequence). The CDR3 coding sequence is TGTGCCAGCAGCTTATCACAGGGGGCGATCTACGAGCAGTACTTC. Translation: CASSLSQGAIYEQYF. The variable domain in full, with the rest retrieved from reference TRBV5-4 and TRBJ2-7, is ETGVTQSPTHLIKTRGQQVTLRCSSQSGHNTVSWYQQALGQGPQFIFQYYREEENGRGNFPPRFSGLQFPNYSSELNVNALELDDSALYLCASSLSQGAIYEQYFGPGTRLTVT.

This chain links TRBV4-2 with TRBJ1-5; TRBD1 agrees at 9 bases. V dropped 0 bases and J dropped 5; count of bases not matched to a gene: 5. Germline lookup yields CDR1 LGHNA and CDR2 YNFKEQ. CDR3 length: 16 amino acids. CDR3 loop: CASSQDWDRADQPQHF. Here the CDR3 DNA reads TGTGCCAGCAGCCAAGATTGGGACAGGGCTGATCAGCCCCAGCATTTT.

The chain links TRBV9 to TRBJ2-2; 8 bases fit TRBD1. CDR1 is SGDLS, CDR2 YYNGEE, per germline. The V segment lost 0 bases and the J segment 4 bases; nucleotides outside the gene matches: 5. This CDR3 spans 16 amino acids. The CDR3 sequence is CASSVGTGIGTGELFF. DNA for the CDR3: TGTGCCAGCAGCGTAGGGACAGGGATCGGCACCGGGGAGCTGTTTTTT.

The chain uses TRBV2 and TRBJ2-7; possible D gene TRBD2, 5 bases. The CDR3 runs to 13 residues. The germline V gene encodes CDR1 SNHLY and CDR2 FYNNEI. The ends were cut back, 0 bases at V and 2 bases at J, with 5 bases in the middle. The CDR3 protein is CASSEAGAYEQYF. In DNA, the CDR3 is TGTGCCAGCAGTGAAGCGGGAGCCTACGAGCAGTACTTC.

The chain joins TRBV5-1 to TRBJ2-3; 11 nucleotides align to TRBD2. Trimming at V came to 5 bases and at J to 0 bases, leaving 17 bases not matched to a gene. CDR3 length: 20 amino acids. The germline V gene encodes CDR1 SGHRS and CDR2 YFSETQ. CDR3 DNA: TGCGCCAGCAGGGGAGATAGCGGGAGGGCCCTCGAGTTAAGCACAGATACGCAGTATTTT. As protein: CASRGDSGRALELSTDTQYF.

This clone was seen only once. This chain connects TRBV10-1 to TRBJ2-7; 10 bases are shared with TRBD2. CDR3 length equals 16 residues. After removal of 2 bases from V and 4 bases from J, the junction contained 8 bases not matched to a gene. Germline CDR1 reads WNHNN; CDR2 reads SYGVQD (reference sequence). The DNA of the CDR3 is TGCGCCAGCAGTGAGACCAAGCGGGAGGGCCTATACGAGCAGTACTTC. Its translation is CASSETKREGLYEQYF.